One and the same sample provided the 29 T cell receptor beta chains below, sequenced in a study of blood T cell repertoires in COVID-19. Libraries were prepared by immunoSEQ multiplex PCR; TCRdb keeps only in-frame clonotypes and omits some of them. The sample includes some 200,000 clones, around 87% seen only once; the top ten take 0.85% to 0.95%. The sequenced sample was peripheral blood. These receptors came from a woman between 18 and 29 years old who had recovered from COVID-19.

The genes are TRBV18 and TRBJ2-5; 9 positions match TRBD2. Germline V gene sequence: CDR1 KGHSH, CDR2 LQKENI. This CDR3 comprises 16 residues. V shed 1 base, J shed 5 bases, and the junction held 8 bases outside the gene matches. The CDR3 DNA reads as TGTGCCAGCTCACCACTTGGTAGCGGGAGCGGCGAGACCCAGTACTTC. It yields the protein CASSPLGSGSGETQYF. The full variable domain, with the rest looked up from reference TRBV18 and TRBJ2-5, is NAGVMQNPRHLVRRRGQEARLRCSPMKGHSHVYWYRQLPEEGLKFMVYLQKENIIDESGMPKERFSAEFPKEGPSILRIQQVVRGDSAAYFCASSPLGSGSGETQYFGPGTRLLVL.

V gene TRBV7-2 combines with J gene TRBJ2-1; D possibly corresponds to TRBD2 (5 bases). Germline CDR1 SGHTA, CDR2 FQGNSA. Trimming stripped 1 base from V and 9 bases from J, with 13 bases between. The CDR3 is 14 amino acids. The CDR3 nucleotides are TGTGCCAGCAGCTTAGGTACCCCGGGAACTGAGCAGTTCTTC. Its protein is CASSLGTPGTEQFF.

A single count supports this clone. J is TRBJ2-7 and V is TRBV29-1; D is unresolved. CDR1 SQVTM and CDR2 ANQGSEA come from the germline V gene. Trimming took off 5 bases at V and 3 bases at J, with 11 bases between the two ends. CDR3 length: 12 amino acids. The CDR3 spells CSVQSGSYEQYV. The CDR3 DNA sequence: TGCAGCGTTCAAAGTGGTAGCTACGAGCAGTACGTC.

This rearrangement joins TRBV6-5 to TRBJ2-7; perhaps TRBD1 as D (6 bases). The germline V and J ends were trimmed by 5 bases and 7 bases, with 15 bases remaining between them. The CDR3 length is 13 residues. Looked up from germline, CDR1 is MNHEY and CDR2 is SVGAGI. CDR3 region: CASSPTGPGEQYF. In DNA form, the CDR3 reads TGTGCCAGCAGTCCTACAGGGCCCGGGGAGCAGTACTTC.

The chain uses TRBV5-1 and TRBJ2-3; 8 bases agree with TRBD1. The length of the CDR3 is 16 residues. The ends lost 4 bases at V and 0 bases at J; junction bases unmatched: 7. Germline values: CDR1 SGHRS, CDR2 YFSETQ. CDR3 bases: TGCGCCAGCAGCGACCGGGACAGGACCAGCACAGATACGCAGTATTTT. It codes for CASSDRDRTSTDTQYF.

J is TRBJ1-6 and V is TRBV19; D unresolved. The CDR3 has 13 residues. V shed 1 base and J shed 9 bases, with 7 bases lying between them. In germline, CDR1 is LNHDA, CDR2 SQIVND (reference sequence). This CDR3 reads CASSIGPSSPLHF. CDR3 nucleotides: TGTGCCAGTAGTATAGGTCCCTCTTCACCCCTCCACTTT.

This chain connects TRBV24-1 to TRBJ2-6; D possibly corresponds to TRBD1 (5 bases). Deletions cut 3 bases from V and 1 base from J, with 9 bases between. The CDR3 runs 16 residues. Germline V CDR1 and CDR2: KGHDR, SFDVKD. CDR3 nucleotide sequence: TGTGCCACCAGTGATGCCAGGGTATCTGGGGCCAACGTCCTGACTTTC. It is translated as CATSDARVSGANVLTF.

The chain employs TRBV5-3 and TRBJ2-1, with D possibly TRBD1 on 5 matching bases. TRBV5-3 carries the ORF label, with uncertain function. Trimming shortened V by 0 bases and J by 4 bases, and 5 bases separated the two germline ends. The CDR3 spans 13 residues. CDR3 in amino acids: CARSLGTYNEQFF. CDR3 sequence (DNA): TGTGCCAGAAGCTTGGGGACATACAATGAGCAGTTCTTC.

This clone was observed a single time. This chain links TRBV14 with TRBJ2-2; 7 bases line up with TRBD2. Germline lookup yields CDR1 SGHDN and CDR2 FVKESK. With 0 bases clipped from V and 5 bases from J, the junction kept 9 bases outside the gene matches. This CDR3 is 17 amino acids long. The CDR3 DNA is TGTGCCAGCAGCCAAGAGCTGGGTCTAGCGGAGACCGGGGAGCTGTTTTTT. Its protein product is CASSQELGLAETGELFF. Full variable domain (remainder filled in from reference TRBV14 and TRBJ2-2): EAGVTQFPSHSVIEKGQTVTLRCDPISGHDNLYWYRRVMGKEIKFLLHFVKESKQDESGMPNNRFLAERTGGTYSTLKVQPAELEDSGVYFCASSQELGLAETGELFFGEGSRLTVL.

The V and J genes are TRBV5-6 and TRBJ2-1; D remains unclear. V lost 1 base to trimming and J lost 14 bases, with 13 bases between them. Germline V CDR1 and CDR2: SGHDT, YYEEEE. The CDR3 is 12 amino acids. The CDR3 DNA reads as TGTGCCAGCAGCTTGATACCAGCGATGGAGTTCTTC. This encodes CASSLIPAMEFF.

A single count supports this clone. The gene calls are TRBV18 and TRBJ2-3; D perhaps matches TRBD1 (5 bases). CDR3 length: 14 residues. The V gene's germline CDR1 is KGHSH and CDR2 LQKENI. Trimming cost V 4 bases and J 0 bases, with 8 bases left between them. This chain's CDR3 is CASSRQLSTDTQYF. CDR3 DNA: TGTGCCAGCTCACGACAGCTTAGCACAGATACGCAGTATTTT.

The rearrangement uses TRBV27 and TRBJ1-4; 10 bases map to TRBD1. The CDR3 runs to 16 residues. Germline V gene lookup returns CDR1 MNHEY and CDR2 SMNVEV (reference sequence). The V segment lost 6 bases and the J segment 7 bases; nucleotides outside the gene matches: 11. CDR3 loop: CASSVNRDRGFEKLFF. The DNA of the CDR3 is TGTGCCAGCAGCGTCAACCGGGACAGGGGTTTTGAAAAACTGTTTTTT.

The chain employs TRBV30 and TRBJ1-5; maybe TRBD1 (5 bases). The CDR3 is 14 amino acids. Germline assignment: CDR1 GTSNPN and CDR2 SVGIG (reference sequence). Trimming shortened V by 5 bases and J by 7 bases, and 18 bases separated the two germline ends. CDR3 sequence (DNA): TGTGCCTGGGACGACAGACGGTTCGGACAGCCCCAGCATTTT. Translating gives CAWDDRRFGQPQHF.

The chain is built from TRBV5-1 and TRBJ2-1; D possibly corresponds to TRBD2 (5 bases). Germline V gene sequence: CDR1 SGHRS, CDR2 YFSETQ. V was trimmed by 3 bases and J by 9 bases, leaving 10 bases between them. The CDR3 has 12 residues. CDR3 region: CASSSAGIEQFF. CDR3 in DNA: TGCGCCAGCAGCTCTGCGGGTATTGAGCAGTTCTTC.

J is TRBJ2-5 and V is TRBV5-4, with 8 bases fitting TRBD2. The CDR3 loop spans 16 amino acids. The junction had 8 bases not matched to a gene; V was cut back by 3 bases and J by 1 base. Germline V gives CDR1 SGHNT, CDR2 YYREEE (reference sequence). The CDR3 reads CASSSRGGGLQETQYF. CDR3 DNA sequence: TGTGCCAGCAGCTCCCGGGGGGGCGGGCTCCAAGAGACCCAGTACTTC.

There are a few counts of this clone. This chain connects TRBV5-6 to TRBJ2-3; 12 bases are shared with TRBD2. Looked up from germline, CDR1 is SGHDT and CDR2 is YYEEEE. The CDR3 is made up of 16 amino acids. The V and J ends lost 2 bases and 1 base, in that order; junction bases with no gene match: 2. CDR3 amino acids: CASSLRTSGGTDTQYF. CDR3 bases: TGTGCCAGCAGCTTAAGGACTAGCGGGGGCACAGATACGCAGTATTTT.

V usage is TRBV7-2 and J usage is TRBJ2-5; D is uncertain. This CDR3 is built from 13 residues. Trimming took 5 bases from V and 3 from J, leaving 10 bases between them. Germline V gene sequence: CDR1 SGHTA, CDR2 FQGNSA. The CDR3 reads CASSRAREETQYF. The DNA of the CDR3 is TGTGCCAGCAGCCGCGCCCGCGAAGAGACCCAGTACTTC.

The chain joins TRBV4-3 to TRBJ2-1; a weak D match, TRBD1 (6 bases). The germline V gene has CDR1 LGHNA and CDR2 YSLEER. This CDR3 is 16 amino acids long. Between the trimmed V and J ends, which lost 0 bases and 5 bases, there was a span of 14 bases. The CDR3 DNA reads TGCGCCAGCAGCCAAGAACCAGGGGATCGCCACAATGAGCAGTTCTTC. This sequence encodes CASSQEPGDRHNEQFF.

V usage is TRBV5-4 and J usage is TRBJ2-5; 7 nucleotides align to TRBD1. CDR1 is SGHNT and CDR2 is YYREEE in the germline V gene (reference sequence). V lost 4 bases, J lost 11 bases, and 11 bases stayed unmatched. This CDR3 has 13 amino acids. The CDR3 loop is CASSPPPPGQQYF. The DNA of the CDR3 is TGTGCCAGCAGCCCACCTCCCCCGGGACAGCAGTACTTC.

This clone was observed a handful of times. The chain uses TRBV18 and TRBJ1-2; D call uncertain. Germline loops: CDR1 KGHSH, CDR2 LQKENI. The germline V and J ends were trimmed by 8 bases and 6 bases, with 16 bases remaining between them. This CDR3 contains 13 residues. The DNA for the CDR3 is TGTGCCAGCCATTTGGGAGGATTTGATGGCTACACCTTC. Its translation: CASHLGGFDGYTF.

A single count supports this clone. The V gene is TRBV2, the J gene TRBJ1-4; 9 bases are shared with TRBD1. This CDR3 contains 18 residues. Germline V gene data show CDR1 as SNHLY and CDR2 as FYNNEI. J gave up 5 bases and V 1 base, and 11 bases lay outside the gene matches. The CDR3 DNA reads TGTGCCAGCAGTGAAGAAGAACATACAGGGGGCTCGAATGAAAAACTGTTTTTT. Protein: CASSEEEHTGGSNEKLFF.

This clone was observed once. This chain uses TRBV15 with TRBJ2-7; tentatively, D is TRBD2 (6 bases). This CDR3 spans 14 amino acids. V lost 3 bases, J lost 6 bases, and 15 bases lay in between. Germline CDR1 is LNHNV and CDR2 is YYDKDF (reference sequence). The CDR3 sequence is CATSRVKVGGEQYF. The CDR3 DNA reads as TGTGCCACCAGCAGGGTGAAGGTGGGGGGCGAGCAGTACTTC.

This rearrangement joins TRBV19 to TRBJ1-6; D is undetermined. Trimming cost V 5 bases and J 0 bases, with 11 bases left between them. The germline V gene has CDR1 LNHDA and CDR2 SQIVND (reference sequence). This CDR3 has 16 amino acids. The CDR3 DNA reads as TGTGCCAGTAGTCCGCCGGTGAGCTCCTATAATTCACCCCTCCACTTT. This encodes CASSPPVSSYNSPLHF.

The gene calls are TRBV27 and TRBJ1-1; maybe TRBD1 (6 bases). Trimming stripped 4 bases from V and 4 bases from J, with 13 bases between. Germline V CDR1 and CDR2: MNHEY, SMNVEV (reference sequence). The CDR3 covers 14 residues. CDR3: CASSYRQVGTEAFF. The DNA for the CDR3 is TGTGCCAGCAGTTACAGACAGGTAGGCACTGAAGCTTTCTTT.

The V call is TRBV14, the J call TRBJ2-2, with D possibly matching TRBD2 (6 bases). Trimming took 4 bases from V and 5 from J, leaving 14 bases between them. CDR1 and CDR2 (germline): SGHDN, FVKESK. The CDR3 is made up of 15 amino acids. CDR3 DNA sequence: TGTGCCAGCAGCCCCCGACTCGGAGGGACCGGGGAGCTGTTTTTT. Amino acids: CASSPRLGGTGELFF.

The gene calls are TRBV29-1 and TRBJ2-3, with 10 bases aligning to TRBD2. CDR3 size: 13 residues. CDR1 and CDR2 (germline): SQVTM, ANQGSEA. V lost 5 bases to trimming and J lost 3 bases; unmatched junction nucleotides: 2. CDR3 region: CSVIAGGTDTQYF. The CDR3 bases are TGCAGCGTTATAGCGGGGGGAACAGATACGCAGTATTTT.

V and J are TRBV19 and TRBJ2-1; D is ambiguous. The CDR3 has 13 residues. Trimming stripped 1 base from V and 10 bases from J, with 11 bases between. The V gene's germline CDR1 is LNHDA and CDR2 SQIVND (reference sequence). This CDR3 is CASSIVLTEEQFF. The CDR3 region has the DNA TGTGCCAGTAGTATAGTTCTTACCGAGGAGCAGTTCTTC.

This chain joins TRBV9 and TRBJ1-3; D uncertain. The germline CDR1 and CDR2 sequences are SGDLS and YYNGEE. V was cut by 4 bases and J by 4 bases, with 9 bases left in between. This CDR3 is built from 13 residues. This CDR3 reads CASSIRPGNTIYF. CDR3 sequence (DNA): TGTGCCAGCAGCATCAGGCCCGGAAACACCATATATTTT.

The CDR3 sequence is CASSLALRGVTTDTQYF. The CDR3 nucleotides are TGTGCCAGCAGCTTGGCGCTGCGGGGGGTTACCACAGATACGCAGTATTTT. The chain joins TRBV5-4 to TRBJ2-3; 8 nucleotides agree with TRBD2. Germline V gene data show CDR1 as SGHNT and CDR2 as YYREEE (reference sequence). The V segment lost 0 bases and the J segment 2 bases; nucleotides outside the gene matches: 8. The CDR3 has 17 amino acids. Combining the CDR3 with reference TRBV5-4 and TRBJ2-3 gives the whole variable domain ETGVTQSPTHLIKTRGQQVTLRCSSQSGHNTVSWYQQALGQGPQFIFQYYREEENGRGNFPPRFSGLQFPNYSSELNVNALELDDSALYLCASSLALRGVTTDTQYFGPGTRLTVL.